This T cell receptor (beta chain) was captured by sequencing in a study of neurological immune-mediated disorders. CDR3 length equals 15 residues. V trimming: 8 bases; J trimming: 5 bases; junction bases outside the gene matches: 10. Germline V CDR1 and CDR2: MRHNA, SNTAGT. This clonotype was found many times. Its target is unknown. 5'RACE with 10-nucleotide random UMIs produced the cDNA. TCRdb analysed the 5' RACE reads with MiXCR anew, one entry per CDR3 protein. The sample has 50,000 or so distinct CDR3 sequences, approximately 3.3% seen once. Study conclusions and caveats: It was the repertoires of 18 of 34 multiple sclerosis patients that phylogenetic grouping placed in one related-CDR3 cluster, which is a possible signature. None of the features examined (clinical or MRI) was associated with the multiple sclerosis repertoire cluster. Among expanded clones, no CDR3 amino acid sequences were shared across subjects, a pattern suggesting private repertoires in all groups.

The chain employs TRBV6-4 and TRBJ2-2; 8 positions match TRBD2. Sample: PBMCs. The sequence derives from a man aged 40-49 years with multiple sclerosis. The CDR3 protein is CASRSGGGLTGELFF. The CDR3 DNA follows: TGTGCCAGCCGGAGCGGGGGTGGTCTTACCGGGGAGCTGTTTTTT.